This TCR beta chain was found in a study of blood T cell repertoires in COVID-19. Study background: There were acute and convalescent COVID-19 samples, and they came from the United States, Italy and Spain.

Here immunoSEQ multiplex PCR was the method, and the copy in TCRdb shows in-frame clones only, minus some. There are 30,000 to 40,000 clones in the sample; around 90% occur only once, and less than 30% lies in the top ten. V lost 7 bases and J lost 4; bases outside the gene matches: 9. The CDR3 runs to 15 residues. Per the germline V gene, CDR1 is MNHEY and CDR2 is SVGAGI. The gene calls are TRBV6-5 and TRBJ1-2; TRBD1 matches at 10 bases. Sequenced: peripheral blood. The receptor's source is a man between 60 and 70 years old with active or convalescent COVID-19. The CDR3 region is CASNSKTGGFYGYTF. The CDR3 DNA is TGTGCCAGCAACTCTAAGACAGGGGGCTTCTATGGCTACACCTTC.